This T cell receptor (beta chain) was recovered during a study of cytomegalovirus exposure and HLA in healthy donors. PCR was performed using 60 Vbeta and 13 Jbeta primers. Data came from immunoSEQ multiplex PCR; TCRdb stores just in-frame clones and leaves some out. The sample has tens of thousands of clones, roughly a tenth seen once. Germline CDR1 reads SGHTS; CDR2 reads YDEGEE. The CDR3 spans 17 residues. The ends lost 2 bases at V and 0 bases at J; junction bases unmatched: 4. This clone was counted a few times. Antigen: not known. Study findings and constraints: Researchers reported in a later analysis that common viral pathogens appeared linked to several top clusters. The classifier, whose performance was assessed in both the original and validation cohorts, reportedly diagnosed cytomegalovirus status with high specificity and sensitivity.

The clonotype was recovered from a man aged 55 to 70 in good health and CMV-seropositive. The chain carries TRBV5-8 and TRBJ2-2; 10 nucleotides line up with TRBD2. The sample consisted of PBMCs. CDR3 coding DNA: TGTGCCAGCAGCTTCCCAACTAGCGGGGCGAACACCGGGGAGCTGTTTTTT. This translates into CASSFPTSGANTGELFF. Filled out from reference TRBV5-8 and TRBJ2-2, the complete variable domain reads EAGVTQSPTHLIKTRGQQATLRCSPISGHTSVYWYQQALGLGLQFLLWYDEGEERNRGNFPPRFSGRQFPNYSSELNVNALELEDSALYLCASSFPTSGANTGELFFGEGSRLTVL.